These 21 T cell receptor beta chains share one sample of origin, sequenced in a study of blood T cell repertoires in COVID-19. Assay: immunoSEQ multiplex PCR; the TCRdb copy retains only in-frame clones and omits some. The sample has 310,000 or so clones, roughly 87% seen once. The sequenced material came from PBMCs or T cells enriched from blood (not recorded which). These receptors were obtained from a woman aged 40 to 50 who had recovered from COVID-19.

The rearrangement links TRBV18 to TRBJ2-1, with 7 bases fitting TRBD2. V gave up 1 base and J gave up 5 bases; unmatched junction bases: 2. In germline, CDR1 is KGHSH, CDR2 LQKENI. This CDR3 comprises 14 residues. CDR3 amino acids: CASSPRRENNEQFF. CDR3 nucleotides: TGTGCCAGCTCACCACGGCGGGAGAACAATGAGCAGTTCTTC.

The chain carries TRBV9 and TRBJ2-5; tentative D call: TRBD1 (5 bases). V dropped 1 base and J dropped 3 bases, with 10 bases sitting between them. This CDR3 has 14 amino acids. The germline CDR1 and CDR2 sequences are SGDLS and YYNGEE. The CDR3 DNA reads TGTGCCAGCAGCGTAAGTCAGGGTGAAGAGACCCAGTACTTC. It specifies CASSVSQGEETQYF.

The chain is built from TRBV2 and TRBJ1-5; TRBD1 agrees at 9 bases. Germline V lookup: CDR1 SNHLY, CDR2 FYNNEI. This CDR3 has 15 amino acids. With 5 bases clipped from V and 3 bases from J, the junction kept 5 bases outside the gene matches. CDR3 coding DNA: TGTGCCAGCAGTCCTGGGGACAGGGCCAATCAGCCCCAGCATTTT. Translated, it gives CASSPGDRANQPQHF. Looking up the rest from reference TRBV2 and TRBJ1-5 gives the full variable domain: EPEVTQTPSHQVTQMGQEVILRCVPISNHLYFYWYRQILGQKVEFLVSFYNNEISEKSEIFDDQFSVERPDGSNFTLKIRSTKLEDSAMYFCASSPGDRANQPQHFGDGTRLSIL.

The rearrangement links TRBV12-1 to TRBJ1-2. TRBV12-1 is labeled a pseudogene. The CDR3 extends over 12 amino acids. The CDR3 spells CASSSHGYGYTF. In nucleotides, the CDR3 is TGTGCCAGCAGCTCTCACGGCTATGGCTACACCTTC.

The chain has TRBV28 and TRBJ2-1; 13 bases align to TRBD2. The CDR3 has 18 residues. Germline V gene lookup returns CDR1 MDHEN and CDR2 SYDVKM. V lost 3 bases, J lost 8 bases, and 13 bases stayed unmatched. The CDR3 DNA follows: TGTGCCAGCAGTTTTAGGACATACGGGACTAGCGGGATCCATGAGCAGTTCTTC. It encodes CASSFRTYGTSGIHEQFF. Full variable domain (remainder filled in from reference TRBV28 and TRBJ2-1): DVKVTQSSRYLVKRTGEKVFLECVQDMDHENMFWYRQDPGLGLRLIYFSYDVKMKEKGDIPEGYSVSREKKERFSLILESASTNQTSMYLCASSFRTYGTSGIHEQFFGPGTRLTVL.

The rearrangement joins TRBV6-2 or TRBV6-3 to TRBJ2-3; 11 nucleotides line up with TRBD2. Germline lookup yields CDR1 MNHEY and CDR2 SVGEGT. With V trimmed by 2 bases and J by 2 bases, 9 bases remained unmatched. CDR3 length equals 18 residues. CDR3 residues: CASSYAGTSGSLTDTQYF. The CDR3 DNA reads TGTGCCAGCAGTTACGCAGGGACTAGCGGAAGTCTCACAGATACGCAGTATTTT.

This chain uses TRBV28 with TRBJ2-7; D possibly corresponds to TRBD2 (5 bases). CDR1 and CDR2 (germline): MDHEN, SYDVKM. The CDR3 extends over 16 amino acids. Deletions cut 7 bases from V and 0 bases from J, with 19 bases between. CDR3 residues: CASIPRGRRSSYEQYF. CDR3 DNA: TGTGCCAGCATCCCTCGGGGTAGGCGGTCCTCCTACGAGCAGTACTTC.

This sequence joins TRBV4-3 and TRBJ2-1; 10 nucleotides line up with TRBD2. Germline V CDR1 and CDR2: LGHNA, YSLEER. The CDR3 consists of 17 residues. The V and J ends lost 0 bases and 6 bases, in that order; junction bases with no gene match: 8. CDR3 loop: CASSQDRLAGASNEQFF. The CDR3 DNA sequence: TGCGCCAGCAGCCAAGATCGGCTAGCGGGAGCGTCCAATGAGCAGTTCTTC.

The chain recombines TRBV6-2 or TRBV6-3 with TRBJ2-4, with 12 bases aligning to TRBD2. The V and J ends lost 5 bases and 3 bases, in that order; junction bases with no gene match: 11. This CDR3 contains 18 residues. The germline CDR1 and CDR2 sequences are MNHEY and SVGEGT. For the CDR3, the DNA is TGTGCCAGCAGTATTCGACTAGCGGGAGTCAGGGTCAAAAACATTCAGTACTTC. As protein: CASSIRLAGVRVKNIQYF.

The chain joins TRBV6-6 to TRBJ2-2, with 7 positions matching TRBD2. Germline trimming cut 2 bases from V and 6 bases from J; bases unmatched to any gene: 6. The germline V gene encodes CDR1 MNHNY and CDR2 SVGAGI (reference sequence). The CDR3 contains 15 residues. The DNA of the CDR3 is TGTGCCAGCAGTTACGGCGGGAGTGGAGCCGGGGAGCTGTTTTTT. This gives the protein CASSYGGSGAGELFF.

This chain uses TRBV30 with TRBJ1-2, with TRBD1 matching 7 bases. V dropped 4 bases and J dropped 8; count of bases not matched to a gene: 7. The germline gives CDR1 GTSNPN, CDR2 SVGIG (reference sequence). The CDR3 length is 12 residues. For the CDR3, the DNA is TGTGCCTGGAACAGGGGAAGAGGGGGCTACACCTTC. Its translation: CAWNRGRGGYTF.

V gene TRBV28 combines with J gene TRBJ2-4; TRBD1 aligns across 7 bases. Germline trimming cut 6 bases from V and 2 bases from J; bases unmatched to any gene: 13. Per the germline V gene, CDR1 is MDHEN and CDR2 is SYDVKM. There are 17 residues in the CDR3. In DNA, the CDR3 is TGTGCCAGCAGCTCAGCCAACCTACAGGGGCCCAAAAACATTCAGTACTTC. It translates to CASSSANLQGPKNIQYF.

The gene calls are TRBV28 and TRBJ1-2; 8 bases fit TRBD1. The J segment lost 6 bases and the V segment lost 5 bases, leaving 8 bases of the junction unmatched. The CDR3 loop spans 14 amino acids. Per germline, CDR1 MDHEN and CDR2 SYDVKM. CDR3 sequence: CASSQGARLDGYTF. DNA of the CDR3: TGTGCCAGCAGTCAGGGGGCGCGGTTGGATGGCTACACCTTC.

The chain has TRBV21-1 and TRBJ1-4; the tabulated D call, TRBD1, remains unverified against the DNA. TRBV21-1 is a pseudogene segment. CDR3 length: 15 amino acids. The CDR3 DNA sequence: TGTGCCAGCAGCAAAGGGATCAGGGCCTACGAAAAACTGTTTTTT. Encoded protein: CASSKGIRAYEKLFF.

The chain employs TRBV10-2 and TRBJ2-3, with 14 positions matching TRBD2. After removal of 7 bases from V and 6 bases from J, the junction contained 15 bases not matched to a gene. CDR1 and CDR2 from the germline V gene are WSHSY and SAAADI. The CDR3 spans 18 residues. In nucleotides, the CDR3 is TGCGCCAGCACCTCGGGACTAGCGGGAGCATTAAACTCCGATACGCAGTATTTT. Translating it yields CASTSGLAGALNSDTQYF.

This chain connects TRBV28 to TRBJ2-3; unclear D gene. In germline, CDR1 is MDHEN, CDR2 SYDVKM. Trimming took 3 bases from V and 4 from J, leaving 11 bases between them. This CDR3 comprises 14 residues. CDR3 amino acids: CASSFNAVPDTQYF. The CDR3 DNA is TGTGCCAGCAGTTTTAATGCAGTCCCAGATACGCAGTATTTT. The full variable domain, with the rest looked up from reference TRBV28 and TRBJ2-3, is DVKVTQSSRYLVKRTGEKVFLECVQDMDHENMFWYRQDPGLGLRLIYFSYDVKMKEKGDIPEGYSVSREKKERFSLILESASTNQTSMYLCASSFNAVPDTQYFGPGTRLTVL.

The chain joins TRBV28 to TRBJ2-1; TRBD2 aligns across 14 bases. Germline CDR1 and CDR2: MDHEN and SYDVKM. The CDR3 loop spans 16 amino acids. The junction had 8 bases not matched to a gene; V was cut back by 6 bases and J by 7 bases. The DNA for the CDR3 is TGTGCCAGCAGGCTGGGGGGACTAGCGGGAGATAATGAGCAGTTCTTC. Amino acids: CASRLGGLAGDNEQFF.

The rearrangement joins TRBV7-9 to TRBJ1-5; D is ambiguous. The CDR3 consists of 12 residues. From germline, CDR1 is SEHNR and CDR2 FQNEAQ (reference sequence). CDR3 loop: CATASGDQPQHF. The CDR3 coding sequence is TGTGCTACCGCATCGGGTGATCAGCCCCAGCATTTT.

The rearrangement joins TRBV28 to TRBJ1-4, with TRBD1 identical over 10 bases. The CDR3 totals 15 residues. The trim removed 4 bases at V and 8 bases at J, leaving 7 bases unmatched. Germline loops: CDR1 MDHEN, CDR2 SYDVKM. CDR3: CASSWGDRGLEKLFF. CDR3 DNA sequence: TGTGCCAGCAGTTGGGGGGACAGGGGTTTGGAAAAACTGTTTTTT.

The CDR3 DNA is TGTGCCAGTAGTCCAGCTAGCGGGAGGAAAGAGACCCAGTACTTC. This translates into CASSPASGRKETQYF. The chain is built from TRBV19 and TRBJ2-5; TRBD2 aligns across 11 bases. Germline trimming cut 5 bases from V and 3 bases from J; bases unmatched to any gene: 5. This CDR3 has 15 residues. Germline loops: CDR1 LNHDA, CDR2 SQIVND (reference sequence). Full variable domain (rest looked up from reference TRBV19 and TRBJ2-5): DGGITQSPKYLFRKEGQNVTLSCEQNLNHDAMYWYRQDPGQGLRLIYYSQIVNDFQKGDIAEGYSVSREKKESFPLTVTSAQKNPTAFYLCASSPASGRKETQYFGPGTRLLVL.

In this sample, this clone turned up once. At one boundary the junction diverges from the germline segment, which might be a read error. The rearrangement joins TRBV29-1 to TRBJ1-4; tentative D call: TRBD1 (5 bases). Germline V gene sequence: CDR1 SQVTM, CDR2 ANQGSEA. The CDR3 runs 13 residues. The CDR3 sequence is CSAEWQGDEKLFF. The DNA of the CDR3 is TGCAGCGCTGAATGGCAGGGTGACGAAAAACTGTTTTTT.